The present T cell receptor (beta chain) was sequenced within a study of blood T cells in healthy people across ages. Isolation yielded PBMCs, at least 7 million per sample, in every case. With respect to this clonotype: Its antigen is unidentified.

Findings and caveats of the study: The long-lived group displayed more naive CD4+ cells, plus higher diversity, than the aged donors did. A strong correlation between TCR beta diversity and naive T cell percentage was seen.

The second PCR ran roughly 7 to 12 cycles with a sample-barcoded 5' primer and J-beta primers. TCRdb itself ran the 5' RACE reads through MiXCR, one entry per CDR3 protein. The profile shows over a million distinct CDR3 sequences, 35% to 50% of them singletons. Trimming at V came to 6 bases and at J to 4 bases, leaving 11 bases not matched to a gene. Germline V gene lookup returns CDR1 ENHRY and CDR2 SYGVKD. The CDR3 covers 15 residues. The specimen was blood. This sequence originates from a woman in her sixties in good health. This rearrangement joins TRBV10-3 to TRBJ2-7, with 8 bases fitting TRBD1. The CDR3 DNA is TGTGCCATCAGCGAACAACCGGGACAGGCATACGAGCAGTACTTC. Amino acids: CAISEQPGQAYEQYF.